One sample yielded the 30 T cell receptor beta chains listed below, sequenced in a study of blood T cell repertoires in COVID-19. Only in-frame clones appear in the TCRdb table, and some are missing; sequencing was by immunoSEQ multiplex PCR. The sample consists of roughly 150,000 clones, around 75% of them appearing once. The sample was peripheral blood. These receptors all stem from a woman older than 75 with acute or convalescent COVID-19.

The V call is TRBV7-9, the J call TRBJ2-2; possibly TRBD2 for D (6 bases). Trimming shortened V by 5 bases and J by 6 bases, and 16 bases separated the two germline ends. In germline, CDR1 is SEHNR, CDR2 FQNEAQ (reference sequence). The CDR3 runs to 15 residues. DNA for the CDR3: TGTGCCAGCAGCCTAGGACGGGGAGGTCCCGGGGAGCTGTTTTTT. Translation gives CASSLGRGGPGELFF.

The chain employs TRBV5-6 and TRBJ1-2, with 7 nucleotides matching TRBD1. The CDR3 extends over 13 amino acids. The germline V gene encodes CDR1 SGHDT and CDR2 YYEEEE. V shed 1 base and J 6 bases; nucleotides not matched to a gene: 3. Written as DNA, the CDR3 is TGTGCCAGCAGCTTGCCAGACAGGGATGGCTACACCTTC. This encodes CASSLPDRDGYTF. The full variable domain, its missing parts supplied by reference TRBV5-6 and TRBJ1-2, is DAGVTQSPTHLIKTRGQQVTLRCSPKSGHDTVSWYQQALGQGPQFIFQYYEEEERQRGNFPDRFSGHQFPNYSSELNVNALLLGDSALYLCASSLPDRDGYTFGSGTRLTVV.

V usage is TRBV7-2 and J usage is TRBJ1-4; a weak D match, TRBD1 (5 bases). V was shortened by 5 bases and J by 4 bases, with 11 bases between the two germline ends. The germline V gene encodes CDR1 SGHTA and CDR2 FQGNSA. The CDR3 is 14 amino acids. The CDR3 sequence is CASSPFGGNEKLFF. The CDR3 DNA sequence: TGTGCCAGCAGCCCTTTCGGGGGTAATGAAAAACTGTTTTTT.

This chain connects TRBV5-6 to TRBJ1-2; 8 nucleotides agree with TRBD1. The CDR3 loop spans 15 amino acids. CDR1 is SGHDT and CDR2 is YYEEEE in the germline V gene. The V segment lost 3 bases and the J segment 3 bases; nucleotides outside the gene matches: 7. Here the CDR3 reads CASSWRADRDYGYTF. DNA for the CDR3: TGTGCCAGCAGCTGGAGAGCGGACAGGGACTATGGCTACACCTTC. Full variable domain (remainder filled in from reference TRBV5-6 and TRBJ1-2): DAGVTQSPTHLIKTRGQQVTLRCSPKSGHDTVSWYQQALGQGPQFIFQYYEEEERQRGNFPDRFSGHQFPNYSSELNVNALLLGDSALYLCASSWRADRDYGYTFGSGTRLTVV.

In this sample, this clone turned up a few times. The chain couples TRBV28 to TRBJ1-2, with TRBD1 matching 7 bases. Germline-derived CDR1 and CDR2 are MDHEN and SYDVKM. V shed 4 bases and J 8 bases; nucleotides not matched to a gene: 13. This CDR3 is built from 15 residues. CDR3 nucleotide sequence: TGTGCCAGCAGTTCGTCAAGTACAGGGGCTGGAGGCTACACCTTC. Translated: CASSSSSTGAGGYTF.

V is TRBV5-1 and J is TRBJ1-1; D is uncertain. The V end lost 0 bases, the J end lost 4 bases, and 10 bases lay between the germline ends. This CDR3 comprises 14 residues. Per germline, CDR1 SGHRS and CDR2 YFSETQ. Written as DNA, the CDR3 is TGCGCCAGCAGCTTGGATCCGGGGAGCACTGAAGCTTTCTTT. It is translated as CASSLDPGSTEAFF.

In DNA form, the CDR3 reads TGTGCCAGCAGCTTAAGCGGTCTAGCGGGAGTCATTAGCACAGATACGCAGTATTTT. Protein sequence: CASSLSGLAGVISTDTQYF. V and J are TRBV7-6 and TRBJ2-3; 10 bases align to TRBD2. This CDR3 has 19 amino acids. Germline V gene sequence: CDR1 SGHVS, CDR2 FNYEAQ. V was clipped by 2 bases and J by 0 bases; unmatched bases: 11.

The chain is built from TRBV12-3 or TRBV12-4 and TRBJ1-5; D unresolved. The CDR3 spans 13 residues. The V end was cut by 3 bases, the J end by 2 bases, with 5 bases between. CDR3 bases: TGTGCCAGCAGTTTGGCTCGCAATCAGCCCCAGCATTTT. It is translated as CASSLARNQPQHF.

This clone was seen once. This chain connects TRBV7-2 to TRBJ1-1; D possibly corresponds to TRBD1 (5 bases). The CDR3 sequence is 15 residues long. With 2 bases removed from V and 0 bases from J, the gap between germline ends came to 10 bases. Germline CDR1 and CDR2: SGHTA and FQGNSA. In nucleotides, the CDR3 is TGTGCCAGCAGCTTAATAGGGGCCTTGAACACTGAAGCTTTCTTT. It is translated as CASSLIGALNTEAFF.

This clone was detected a few times. The chain is built from TRBV2 and TRBJ2-7, with TRBD2 as a possible D gene (5 bases). The germline V and J ends were trimmed by 1 base and 1 base, with 8 bases remaining between them. CDR3 length: 14 amino acids. Per germline, CDR1 SNHLY and CDR2 FYNNEI. In nucleotides, the CDR3 is TGTGCCAGCAGTGAAGAGGTAGCGTCCTACGAGCAGTACTTC. Its translation is CASSEEVASYEQYF.

V gene TRBV6-5 combines with J gene TRBJ2-3; D possibly corresponds to TRBD1 (6 bases). CDR1 and CDR2 (germline): MNHEY, SVGAGI. Between the trimmed V and J ends, which lost 6 bases and 0 bases, there was a span of 13 bases. This CDR3 contains 15 residues. CDR3 region: CASRPRGGSTDTQYF. CDR3 nucleotide sequence: TGTGCCAGCAGACCCCGAGGGGGTAGCACAGATACGCAGTATTTT.

This chain joins TRBV4-2 and TRBJ1-1; weak D call: TRBD1 (6 bases). Germline V gene sequence: CDR1 LGHNA, CDR2 YNFKEQ. The V end lost 3 bases, the J end lost 1 base, and 18 bases lay between the germline ends. This CDR3 is 17 amino acids long. The CDR3 loop reads CASSQRTAAVGNTEAFF. The CDR3 nucleotides are TGTGCCAGCAGCCAGCGGACAGCCGCGGTGGGGAACACTGAAGCTTTCTTT.

The chain links TRBV10-1 to TRBJ2-5; 9 positions match TRBD1. V shed 4 bases and J 5 bases; nucleotides not matched to a gene: 14. The CDR3 is 17 amino acids. The germline V gene encodes CDR1 WNHNN and CDR2 SYGVQD (reference sequence). For the CDR3, the DNA is TGCGCCAGCAGTGGCCTATCTCCCGGGACAGGGATGGAGACCCAGTACTTC. It encodes CASSGLSPGTGMETQYF.

V is TRBV7-9 and J is TRBJ2-1; 7 nucleotides agree with TRBD2. Unmatched junction bases numbered 10, after V lost 3 bases and J lost 5 bases. CDR1 is SEHNR, CDR2 FQNEAQ, per germline (reference sequence). The CDR3 is made up of 16 amino acids. CDR3 in DNA: TGTGCCAGCAGCTTGGGGCCAGCGGGGATCCACAATGAGCAGTTCTTC. As protein: CASSLGPAGIHNEQFF.

The V gene is TRBV7-9, the J gene TRBJ1-4, with no clear D. Germline CDR1 and CDR2: SEHNR and FQNEAQ (reference sequence). CDR3 length: 15 amino acids. V was pared by 1 base and J by 8 bases, with 14 bases between. CDR3 residues: CASSLVVGRREKLFF. CDR3 bases: TGTGCCAGCAGCTTAGTGGTAGGGAGGCGAGAAAAACTGTTTTTT. The whole variable domain, filled in from reference TRBV7-9 and TRBJ1-4, reads DTGVSQNPRHKITKRGQNVTFRCDPISEHNRLYWYRQTLGQGPEFLTYFQNEAQLEKSRLLSDRFSAERPKGSFSTLEIQRTEQGDSAMYLCASSLVVGRREKLFFGSGTQLSVL.

The V call is TRBV24-1, the J call TRBJ2-7; tentative D call: TRBD1 (6 bases). CDR1 is KGHDR and CDR2 is SFDVKD in the germline V gene. The CDR3 spans 13 residues. The V gene lost 3 bases and the J gene lost 5 bases, with 10 bases spanning the gap. For the CDR3, the DNA is TGTGCCACCAGTGATAACAGGGTCCACGAGCAGTACTTC. Protein sequence: CATSDNRVHEQYF.

The V call is TRBV2, the J call TRBJ2-5, with a possible D match to TRBD1 (5 bases). This CDR3 has 14 residues. Germline assignment: CDR1 SNHLY and CDR2 FYNNEI. V was clipped by 7 bases and J by 4 bases, with 16 bases between them. The CDR3 reads CASNTLGPAETQYF. The CDR3 DNA reads TGTGCCAGCAATACCTTGGGGCCAGCAGAGACCCAGTACTTC.

The V gene is TRBV7-2, the J gene TRBJ2-1; no firm D call. Germline V gene data show CDR1 as SGHTA and CDR2 as FQGNSA. The V end lost 4 bases, the J end lost 0 bases, and 4 bases lay between the germline ends. The length of the CDR3 is 13 residues. Written as DNA, the CDR3 is TGTGCCAGCAGCTCCAGCTCCTACAATGAGCAGTTCTTC. Protein product: CASSSSSYNEQFF.

The gene calls are TRBV30 and TRBJ1-2; TRBD1 aligns across 7 bases. Germline assignment: CDR1 GTSNPN and CDR2 SVGIG (reference sequence). V was clipped by 2 bases and J by 4 bases; unmatched bases: 4. The CDR3 runs to 13 residues. This CDR3 is CAWSRQGGYGYTF. The CDR3 DNA reads as TGTGCCTGGAGTAGACAGGGAGGCTATGGCTACACCTTC.

The rearrangement links TRBV15 to TRBJ2-5, with D perhaps matching TRBD1 (7 bases). Germline CDR1 reads LNHNV; CDR2 reads YYDKDF (reference sequence). The CDR3 loop spans 16 amino acids. The V end lost 0 bases, the J end lost 5 bases, and 16 bases lay between the germline ends. This CDR3 reads CATSRERDRPGETQYF. The CDR3, as DNA: TGTGCCACCAGCAGAGAGCGGGACAGACCTGGGGAGACCCAGTACTTC.

The rearrangement uses TRBV29-1 and TRBJ2-3, with 8 bases that match TRBD1. The ends lost 1 base at V and 2 bases at J; junction bases unmatched: 2. The V gene's germline CDR1 is SQVTM and CDR2 ANQGSEA. The CDR3 length is 14 residues. CDR3 bases: TGCAGCGTTGAAGTGGACAGGGCCACAGATACGCAGTATTTT. Translation gives CSVEVDRATDTQYF.

This clone was detected a few times. The rearrangement joins TRBV28 to TRBJ1-2; tentatively, D is TRBD1 (5 bases). The CDR3 length is 13 residues. V was clipped by 2 bases and J by 5 bases, with 9 bases between them. The germline V gene encodes CDR1 MDHEN and CDR2 SYDVKM. The chain's CDR3 is CASSLLGGYGYTF. CDR3 sequence (DNA): TGTGCCAGCAGTTTACTCGGGGGATATGGCTACACCTTC.

This clone was seen only a few times. This chain links TRBV7-8 with TRBJ2-7; no reliable D call. The V gene lost 4 bases and the J gene lost 3 bases, with 13 bases spanning the gap. The CDR3 has 14 amino acids. The germline V gene encodes CDR1 SGHVS and CDR2 FQNEAQ. DNA of the CDR3: TGTGCCAGCAGCTCCTTAGGATCGGGCTACGAGCAGTACTTC. Translated, it gives CASSSLGSGYEQYF.

The V and J genes are TRBV18 and TRBJ1-5; D possibly corresponds to TRBD1 (6 bases). CDR3 length: 14 amino acids. Germline V gives CDR1 KGHSH, CDR2 LQKENI. Trimming shortened V by 6 bases and J by 5 bases, and 14 bases separated the two germline ends. CDR3 sequence: CASSMDRYYQPQHF. As DNA, the CDR3 is TGTGCCAGCTCGATGGACAGATACTATCAGCCCCAGCATTTT. The full variable domain, completed using reference TRBV18 and TRBJ1-5, is NAGVMQNPRHLVRRRGQEARLRCSPMKGHSHVYWYRQLPEEGLKFMVYLQKENIIDESGMPKERFSAEFPKEGPSILRIQQVVRGDSAAYFCASSMDRYYQPQHFGDGTRLSIL.

V gene TRBV19 combines with J gene TRBJ2-3, with D perhaps TRBD2 (6 bases). Trimming removed 10 bases from V and 4 bases from J, with 18 bases in between. The length of the CDR3 is 14 residues. CDR1 LNHDA and CDR2 SQIVND come from the germline V gene (reference sequence). The CDR3 loop reads CATTGRTLPDTQYF. The CDR3, as DNA: TGTGCCACTACCGGGAGAACGCTCCCAGATACGCAGTATTTT.

The chain links TRBV5-1 to TRBJ1-6; no reliable D call. The V gene's germline CDR1 is SGHRS and CDR2 YFSETQ. V was cut by 0 bases and J by 2 bases, with 6 bases left in between. The CDR3 has 15 residues. This CDR3 is CASSLDGTYNSPLHF. CDR3 coding DNA: TGCGCCAGCAGCTTGGACGGGACCTATAATTCACCCCTCCACTTT.

The chain combines TRBV18 with TRBJ2-2; D unclear. Trimming stripped 0 bases from V and 0 bases from J, with 5 bases between. The CDR3 has 15 residues. Germline-derived CDR1 and CDR2 are KGHSH and LQKENI. CDR3 nucleotide sequence: TGTGCCAGCTCACCACCGTCTACGAACACCGGGGAGCTGTTTTTT. Protein sequence: CASSPPSTNTGELFF.

This rearrangement joins TRBV2 to TRBJ2-1; a weak D match, TRBD2 (5 bases). V was shortened by 4 bases and J by 6 bases, with 7 bases between the two germline ends. The length of the CDR3 is 12 residues. Germline CDR1 and CDR2: SNHLY and FYNNEI. In DNA form, the CDR3 reads TGTGCCAGCAGTGTTGAGGGCAATGAGCAGTTCTTC. It specifies CASSVEGNEQFF.

The genes are TRBV5-4 and TRBJ2-5; 9 bases are a match to TRBD2. J gave up 1 base and V 4 bases, and 8 bases lay outside the gene matches. CDR1 is SGHNT, CDR2 YYREEE, per germline (reference sequence). This CDR3 has 16 residues. Here the CDR3 reads CASSPTLSGGQETQYF. The CDR3 nucleotides are TGTGCCAGCAGCCCCACCCTTAGCGGGGGCCAAGAGACCCAGTACTTC.

This clone has only one observation. The chain recombines TRBV3-1 (or the pseudogene TRBV3-2) with TRBJ2-4; D gene ambiguous. V lost 2 bases and J lost 7, with 12 bases in between. CDR3 size: 14 residues. Per germline, CDR1 LGHDT and CDR2 YNNKEL (reference sequence). CDR3 nucleotides: TGTGCCAGCAGCCAATTCGAGAAGGAGAACATTCAGTACTTC. Its translation: CASSQFEKENIQYF.